This T cell receptor (beta chain) derives from a study of blood T cells in healthy people across ages (dated by TCRdb to the mid-2010s). Study-level background: In model experiments, template switching captured about one uniquely barcoded TCR beta cDNA molecule for every two T cells. Age-related changes in TCR beta repertoire diversity were measured in the study by deep sequencing normalized with unique cDNA molecular identifiers. Four age groups were formed from the donors: young (average about 17 years), middle-aged (approximately 40), aged (around 62) and long-lived (82). To avoid experimental bias, donors of different ages were distributed randomly across sequencing lanes. For two donors (one aged 18 to 30 and one aged 80 or older), the study analyzed two additional independent replicas of 1 million unique cDNA reads from the same blood draw.

Trimming at the junction amounts to 3 bases on V and 3 bases on J, and the germline ends lie 20 bases apart. From a lookup of the germline V gene, CDR1 and CDR2 are SQVTM and ANQGSEA. Taken from cysteine to phenylalanine, the CDR3 has 16 residues. CDR3 DNA is the only sequence kept; it has 48 bases, read in frame from the first base. On the study overall, not on this receptor specifically: The long-lived group showed more naive CD4+ T cells, fewer expanded clones and increased TCR diversity than the aged group, suggesting age selection. Bulk unsorted PBMC profiling prevented conclusive comparison of naive and antigen-experienced compartments. Estimates of total diversity from one million sequenced T cells were regarded as lower bounds and underestimates. Observed TCR beta diversity correlated strongly with the percentage of naive T cells measured by flow cytometry. As age increased, observed TCR beta diversity per million T cells dropped in a roughly linear way, and a significant reduction was already evident by age about 36. The CMV infection status of donors was not known, potentially confounding age-related changes in expanded clonotypes.

Systemically healthy Caucasian individuals from Russia, approximately 39 in total and aged about 6 to 95 years, were included as donors. Each donor gave roughly 11 milliliters of peripheral blood, drawn into EDTA-treated Vacutainer tubes. Ficoll-Paque density-gradient centrifugation was used to isolate PBMCs, with at least 7 million per sample. Total RNA, at least 5 micrograms per sample, was extracted from PBMCs with Trizol reagent. Naive CD45RAhigh/CD27high T cell percentages were measured by flow cytometry on a PBMC aliquot from every donor. Library prep was done by 5' RACE. The second PCR ran for roughly 7 to 11 cycles and used a J-beta primer mix along with a sample-barcoded 5' primer. Each TCR beta cDNA molecule received a unique molecular identifier from a template-switch 5' adaptor carrying 12 random nucleotides. At least 3 million CDR3-containing paired-end reads were obtained from each sample. First-strand cDNA synthesis was performed from all RNA using the Mint cDNA synthesis kit, with priming by a TRBC-specific oligonucleotide. Following uracil-DNA glycosylase treatment, all cDNA underwent a first 18-cycle PCR with the universal primers M1SS and BC2_uni_R. As for how the authors treated the data: For normalization, 1 million high-quality reads, each with a distinct molecular identifier, were randomly selected from each sample. Instead of being binned into consensus sequences, reads that shared molecular identifiers were thrown out. MiTCR, set to a Q25 quality threshold and the strictest error-elimination algorithm, was used for CDR3 identification, clonotype clustering and error correction. A nonparametric unseen species model with Euler transformation was used to estimate a lower bound on total TCR beta diversity. TCRdb itself trimmed the public reads at Q25 with fastp, ran MiXCR and retained productive beta chains. Each entry is one CDR3 protein sequence, shown with its most common DNA and genes. TCRdb assigned the V and J calls; the authors' analysis was not used. A total of approximately 2,000,000 distinct CDR3 sequences appear in this sample, about 39% of them only once. The ten biggest clones cover about 21% of the sample.

As concerns this clonotype: Its antigen has not been determined. No base qualities exist here, and no much larger clone lies one base off it.

The source of this sequence is a human donor in good health. Sequencing used blood. Recombination joined TRBV29-1 with TRBJ1-1; the D gene cannot be resolved reliably. The DNA sequence reads TGCAGCGTTGACCTCGGCTTCGGGAAGGGTGACACTGAAGCTTTCTTT. Its amino acids are CSVDLGFGKGDTEAFF.